The rows below give T cell receptor beta chains drawn from one sample of a study of shared clonotypes between healthy human individuals. TCRdb's copy holds only in-frame clones and misses some; the assay was immunoSEQ multiplex PCR. The sample records approximately 100,000 clones, 68% being singletons. The specimen was memory CD8+ T cells sorted from blood. The receptor set was obtained from a woman aged 25 to 45 in good health. Each CDR3 is given with its conserved first and last residue. A D gene is named only where the DNA matches it firmly. The size field is filled for only some rows; it gives once, few, many or a size class.

J gene | D gene | clone size | V gene | CDR3 length | CDR3 DNA | CDR3 protein
TRBJ2-7 | . | . | TRBV4-1 | 14 | TGCGCCAGCAGCCAAATCCCAGGGTGGAACGAGCAGTACTTC | CASSQIPGWNEQYF
TRBJ1-1 | TRBD1 | . | TRBV25-1 | 14 | TGTGCCAGCAGTACAGGACAGGGTCTCACTGAAGCTTTCTTT | CASSTGQGLTEAFF
TRBJ2-7 | . | . | TRBV4-1 | 13 | TGCGCCAGCAGCCCGGACGGACCCTACGAGCAGTACTTC | CASSPDGPYEQYF
TRBJ2-1 | TRBD2 | few | TRBV4-1 | 16 | TGCGCCAGCAGCCAAGGGTGGTCTAGCGGGAGAGTTGAGCAGTTCTTC | CASSQGWSSGRVEQFF
TRBJ2-7 | TRBD2 | . | TRBV7-9 | 15 | TGTGCCAGCAGCGCCTATAGCGGGAGTAGCCACGAGCAGTACTTC | CASSAYSGSSHEQYF
TRBJ2-7 | . | . | TRBV28 | 17 | TGTGCCAGCAGTCCCCGGACACTTCGGAACTTGGGCTACGAGCAGTACTTC | CASSPRTLRNLGYEQYF
TRBJ2-7 | . | . | TRBV7-2 | 13 | TGTGCCAGCAGCGCCGTAACCCAGGGGGAGCAGTACTTC | CASSAVTQGEQYF
TRBJ2-7 | . | . | TRBV6-6 | 13 | TGTGCCAGCAGCTCAGACTCGTTTTACGAGCAGTACTTC | CASSSDSFYEQYF
TRBJ1-2 | . | once | TRBV27 | 14 | TGTGCCAGCAGTGCGAGTAGGGGAATCCATCACTACACCTTC | CASSASRGIHHYTF
TRBJ2-2 | TRBD1 | . | TRBV6-1 | 15 | TGTGCCAGCAGGGGCAGGGGGTCCTTTGGCGGGGAGCTGTTTTTT | CASRGRGSFGGELFF
TRBJ2-1 | . | . | TRBV4-2 | 13 | TGTGCCAGCAGCCCAGAGGATGGTAATGAGCAGTTCTTC | CASSPEDGNEQFF
TRBJ1-1 | . | few | TRBV30 | 15 | TGTGCCTGGAATCCCGTTCAGGGGACAAACACTGAAGCTTTCTTT | CAWNPVQGTNTEAFF
TRBJ2-3 | TRBD2 | few | TRBV5-1 | 15 | TGCGCCAGCACTGGGCTAGCGGTTAGCACAGATACGCAGTATTTT | CASTGLAVSTDTQYF
TRBJ2-7 | . | . | TRBV4-1 | 15 | TGCGCCAGCAGCCAAGAGTTGTTCGTCCCCTACGAGCAGTACTTC | CASSQELFVPYEQYF
TRBJ1-3 | . | . | TRBV5-1 | 14 | TGCGCCAGCAGCCCTGGGACAACTGGAAACACCATATATTTT | CASSPGTTGNTIYF
TRBJ1-5 | TRBD1 | . | TRBV10-3 | 14 | TGTGCCATCAGCTCCGACAGGGGTAATCAGCCCCAGCATTTT | CAISSDRGNQPQHF
TRBJ2-3 | TRBD2 | many | TRBV19 | 15 | TGTGCCAGTAAAGGACTAGCGGGAGACACAGATACGCAGTATTTT | CASKGLAGDTDTQYF
TRBJ2-3 | TRBD2 | . | TRBV29-1 | 14 | TGCAGCGTTGTGGCGGGAGAACAAGCAGATACGCAGTATTTT | CSVVAGEQADTQYF
TRBJ1-2 | . | few | TRBV5-6 | 14 | TGTGCCAGCAGCTTCCGACGGATTCTCTATGGCTACACCTTC | CASSFRRILYGYTF
TRBJ2-1 | . | . | TRBV5-1 | 15 | TGCGCCAGCAGCTTGGATAGCGGCGGCTACAATGAGCAGTTCTTC | CASSLDSGGYNEQFF
TRBJ2-7 | . | . | TRBV5-1 | 15 | TGCGCCAGCAGCTTTTTGGATTCTATCTCCTACGAGCAGTACTTC | CASSFLDSISYEQYF
TRBJ2-1 | TRBD2 | . | TRBV2 | 14 | TGTGCCAGCAGAGGACTAGCAGGCCTCAATGAGCAGTTCTTC | CASRGLAGLNEQFF
TRBJ2-2 | . | many | TRBV5-1 | 13 | TGCGCCAGCAGCTTGTTTGGTGGAAGGGAGCTGTTTTTT | CASSLFGGRELFF
TRBJ2-7 | TRBD1 | once | TRBV6-5 | 15 | TGTGCCAGCAGACGGGGGACAGGTTATAGGTACGAGCAGTACTTC | CASRRGTGYRYEQYF
TRBJ2-7 | TRBD1 | . | TRBV5-1 | 14 | TGCGCCAGCAGCATTTGGACAGGGGCCTACGAGCAGTACTTC | CASSIWTGAYEQYF